These 6 T cell receptor beta chains share one sample of origin, sequenced in a study of T cell responses to AZD1222 COVID-19 vaccine. Assay: immunoSEQ multiplex PCR; the TCRdb copy retains only in-frame clones and omits some. Of around 97,000 clones in the sample, 80% to 90% are singletons; the top ten hold approximately 22%. Sequenced material: peripheral blood, taken on day 0 of AZD1222 vaccination. The receptors shown here come from an adult in good health.

This rearrangement joins TRBV7-2 to TRBJ1-6; unclear D gene. There are 16 residues in the CDR3. Trimming took 0 bases from V and 7 from J, leaving 13 bases between them. Germline V CDR1 and CDR2: SGHTA, FQGNSA. The CDR3 nucleotides read TGTGCCAGCAGCTTAGCAGGAGGGCAGATAAATTCACCCCTCCACTTT. This codes for CASSLAGGQINSPLHF.

The chain has TRBV7-8 and TRBJ1-5, with 9 bases matching TRBD1. Trimming at V came to 6 bases and at J to 4 bases, leaving 22 bases not matched to a gene. CDR3 length: 20 residues. CDR1 and CDR2 (germline): SGHVS, FQNEAQ. CDR3 protein: CASSQPVGDRDNLKNQPQHF. The CDR3, as DNA: TGTGCCAGCAGTCAACCCGTTGGGGACAGGGATAACCTGAAAAATCAGCCCCAGCATTTT.

The chain carries TRBV9 and TRBJ2-1; D gene uncertain. The CDR3 loop spans 14 amino acids. Germline-derived CDR1 and CDR2 are SGDLS and YYNGEE. The ends were cut back, 0 bases at V and 9 bases at J, with 13 bases in the middle. CDR3 nucleotides: TGTGCCAGCAGCGTAGGTGCCGGGTTGGGTGAGCAGTTCTTC. Translated, it gives CASSVGAGLGEQFF. Full variable domain (remainder filled in from reference TRBV9 and TRBJ2-1): DSGVTQTPKHLITATGQRVTLRCSPRSGDLSVYWYQQSLDQGLQFLIQYYNGEERAKGNILERFSAQQFPDLHSELNLSSLELGDSALYFCASSVGAGLGEQFFGPGTRLTVL.

In this sample, this clone turned up a few times. As DNA, the CDR3 is TGCGCCAGCAGCTTGATATCAGGGAGAGAGGAGCAGTTCTTC. Its protein product is CASSLISGREEQFF. The chain is built from TRBV5-1 and TRBJ2-1; D possibly uses TRBD1 or TRBD2 (5 bases each). There are 14 residues in the CDR3. V was trimmed by 1 base and J by 10 bases, leaving 15 bases between them. CDR1 SGHRS and CDR2 YFSETQ come from the germline V gene.

The chain carries TRBV6-5 and TRBJ2-2, with D tentatively TRBD2 (6 bases). The CDR3 covers 14 residues. Trimming took 10 bases from V and 1 from J, leaving 13 bases between them. Germline V CDR1 and CDR2: MNHEY, SVGAGI. The CDR3 DNA follows: TGTGCCACTGGATGGGGGGTGAACACCGGGGAGCTGTTTTTT. It translates to CATGWGVNTGELFF.

The chain carries TRBV7-2 and TRBJ1-5; TRBD1 agrees at 7 bases. This CDR3 is 14 amino acids long. Per germline, CDR1 SGHTA and CDR2 FQGNSA. The V gene end was trimmed by 5 bases and the J gene end by 7 bases; junction bases not matched to a gene: 8. CDR3 residues: CASSQGGSRQPQHF. The CDR3, as DNA: TGTGCCAGCAGCCAGGGGGGGTCGAGGCAGCCCCAGCATTTT.